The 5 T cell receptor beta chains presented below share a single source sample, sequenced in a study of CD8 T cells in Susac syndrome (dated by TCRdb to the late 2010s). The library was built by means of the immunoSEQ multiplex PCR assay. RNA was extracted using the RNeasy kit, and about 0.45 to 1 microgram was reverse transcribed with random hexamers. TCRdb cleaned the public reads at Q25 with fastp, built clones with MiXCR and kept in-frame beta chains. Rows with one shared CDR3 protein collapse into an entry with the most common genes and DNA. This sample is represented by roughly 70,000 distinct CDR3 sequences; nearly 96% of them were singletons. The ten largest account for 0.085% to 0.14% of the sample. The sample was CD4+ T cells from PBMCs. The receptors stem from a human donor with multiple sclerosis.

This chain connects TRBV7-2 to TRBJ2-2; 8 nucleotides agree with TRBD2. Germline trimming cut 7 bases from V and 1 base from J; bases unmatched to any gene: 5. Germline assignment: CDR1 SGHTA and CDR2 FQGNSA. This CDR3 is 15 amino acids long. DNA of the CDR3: TGTGCCAGCATCCCGGGACTAGGGAACACCGGGGAGCTGTTTTTT. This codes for CASIPGLGNTGELFF.

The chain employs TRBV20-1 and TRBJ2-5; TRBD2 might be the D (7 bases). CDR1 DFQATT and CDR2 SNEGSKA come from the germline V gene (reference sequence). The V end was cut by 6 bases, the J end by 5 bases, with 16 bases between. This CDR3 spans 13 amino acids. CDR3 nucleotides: TGCAGTGCCGAAGGCGGGGGCAGGGAGACCCAGTACTTC. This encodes CSAEGGGRETQYF.

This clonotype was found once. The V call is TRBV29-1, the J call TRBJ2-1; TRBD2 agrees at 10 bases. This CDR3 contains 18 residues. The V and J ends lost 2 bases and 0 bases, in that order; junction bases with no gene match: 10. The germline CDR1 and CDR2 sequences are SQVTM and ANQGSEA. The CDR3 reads CSVELAGGSPSSYNEQFF. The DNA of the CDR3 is TGCAGCGTTGAATTAGCGGGGGGTTCCCCAAGCTCCTACAATGAGCAGTTCTTC.

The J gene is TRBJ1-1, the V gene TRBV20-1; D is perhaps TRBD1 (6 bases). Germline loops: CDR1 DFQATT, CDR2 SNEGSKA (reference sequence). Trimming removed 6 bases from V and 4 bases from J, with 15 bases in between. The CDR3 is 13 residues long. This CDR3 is CSAPGGAATEAFF. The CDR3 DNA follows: TGCAGTGCCCCGGGGGGGGCGGCCACTGAAGCTTTCTTT.

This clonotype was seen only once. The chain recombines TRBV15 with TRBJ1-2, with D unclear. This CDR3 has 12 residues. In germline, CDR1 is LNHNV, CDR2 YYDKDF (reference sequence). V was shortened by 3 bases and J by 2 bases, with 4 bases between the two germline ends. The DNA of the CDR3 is TGTGCCACCAGCAGCCAGAACTATGGCTACACCTTC. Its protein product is CATSSQNYGYTF.